This passage covers 9 T cell receptor beta chains from one sample sequenced in a study of prognosis after radiotherapy for stage I lung cancer. CDR3 of TCR beta was amplified from genomic DNA via a two-round multiplex PCR. Amplification during the initial PCR round employed primers specific to each TRBV and TRBJ gene. One entry per CDR3 protein, called by TCRdb with MiXCR from the multiplex PCR reads. The sample yields about 15,000 distinct CDR3 sequences, around 40% seen once. The sequenced sample was PBMCs, obtained before or after stereotactic body radiation therapy (not recorded which). These receptors were obtained from a donor over 45 with non-small cell lung cancer.

The table lists this clonotype with a count of one. V gene TRBV6-5 combines with J gene TRBJ2-7, with TRBD1 matching 7 bases. CDR1 and CDR2 from the germline V gene are MNHEY and SVGAGI. The CDR3 covers 15 residues. V was clipped by 4 bases and J by 13 bases; unmatched bases: 19. The CDR3 here is CASSSTGSSSYDHYF. The CDR3 coding sequence is TGTGCCAGCAGTTCGACAGGGTCTAGCTCCTACGATCATTACTTC.

Turning to this clonotype: One end of the junction does not line up with germline, which may come from a read error. The chain uses TRBV4-1 and TRBJ1-2; TRBD1 matches 11 bases. CDR3 size: 18 residues. Per germline, CDR1 MGHRA and CDR2 YSYEKL. CDR3 coding DNA: TGCGCCAACAGCCCCCCCTGGACAGGGGGCGCATCTAACTACGGCTACACCTTC. It translates to CANSPPWTGGASNYGYTF.

This clonotype occurred many times. A read error is possible here, since a much larger clone lies one base away. The V gene is TRBV6-1, the J gene TRBJ2-7; a possible D gene is TRBD1 (5 bases). Germline V lookup: CDR1 MNHNS, CDR2 SASEGT. The V gene lost 8 bases and the J gene lost 4 bases, with 12 bases spanning the gap. The CDR3 length is 12 residues. In DNA, the CDR3 is TGTGCCAGCGGCCTCCAGGGTTACGAGCAGTACTTC. Translating gives CASGLQGYEQYF.

The table lists this clonotype with many counts. This chain links TRBV5-1 with TRBJ2-5, with TRBD2 matching 9 bases. V was clipped by 6 bases and J by 2 bases; unmatched bases: 8. The CDR3 length is 15 residues. Germline-derived CDR1 and CDR2 are SGHRS and YFSETQ. As DNA, the CDR3 is TGCGCCAGCAAAAGGACGAGCGGGGGGCAAGAGACCCAGTACTTC. Its protein product is CASKRTSGGQETQYF.

This clonotype ranks as medium-sized. J is TRBJ2-7 and V is TRBV7-2, with 9 bases aligning to TRBD1. V lost 4 bases, J lost 1 base, and 5 bases stayed unmatched. This CDR3 contains 15 residues. The germline V gene encodes CDR1 SGHTA and CDR2 FQGNSA. CDR3 in DNA: TGTGCCAGCAGCTCCGGGACAGGGTCATCCTACGAGCAGTACTTC. Protein: CASSSGTGSSYEQYF. The full variable domain, rest sourced from reference TRBV7-2 and TRBJ2-7, is GAGVSQSPSNKVTEKGKDVELRCDPISGHTALYWYRQSLGQGLEFLIYFQGNSAPDKSGLPSDRFSAERTGGSVSTLTIQRTQQEDSAVYLCASSSGTGSSYEQYFGPGTRLTVT.

This clonotype was recorded at least ten times. The chain is built from TRBV7-3 and TRBJ2-1; D may match TRBD1 or TRBD2 (6 bases each). This CDR3 has 13 amino acids. The V gene's germline CDR1 is SGHTA and CDR2 FQGTGA. The V end lost 4 bases, the J end lost 5 bases, and 9 bases lay between the germline ends. The CDR3 nucleotides are TGTGCCAGCAGCTCGGAGGGGGACAATGAGCAGTTCTTC. Encoded protein: CASSSEGDNEQFF.

Sample share makes this clonotype medium-sized. The chain couples TRBV5-1 to TRBJ2-6, with D tentatively TRBD2 (5 bases). V gave up 7 bases and J gave up 4 bases, with 12 bases separating them. CDR1 and CDR2 from the germline V gene are SGHRS and YFSETQ. This CDR3 spans 14 amino acids. Here the CDR3 DNA reads TGCGCCAGCTCAGGCGGCGGGGGGGCCAACGTCCTGACTTTC. Amino acids: CASSGGGGANVLTF.

This chain joins TRBV6-2 or TRBV6-3 and TRBJ1-6, with D tentatively TRBD1 (5 bases). Germline CDR1 is MNHEY and CDR2 is SVGEGT. With 0 bases removed from V and 7 bases from J, the gap between germline ends came to 13 bases. This CDR3 is built from 16 residues. The CDR3 coding sequence is TGTGCCAGCAGTTACTCAATCCAGGGTGGAAATTCACCCCTCCACTTT. Translating it yields CASSYSIQGGNSPLHF.

This clonotype was seen just once. The chain recombines TRBV27 with TRBJ1-5; D is unresolved. V was shortened by 6 bases and J by 2 bases, with 11 bases between the two germline ends. Looked up from germline, CDR1 is MNHEY and CDR2 is SMNVEV (reference sequence). This CDR3 is 14 amino acids long. CDR3 sequence reads: CASSQKPGNQPQHF. The CDR3 DNA sequence: TGTGCCAGCAGCCAAAAGCCGGGCAATCAGCCCCAGCATTTT.